These 22 T cell receptor beta chains originate from one sample sequenced in a study of shared clonotypes between healthy human individuals. Produced via immunoSEQ multiplex PCR; TCRdb's table is partial and in-frame only. The sample yields around 1.1 million clones, 77% seen once. Specimen: memory CD4+ T cells from PBMCs. Indicated subset: CD45RA-negative fraction. The receptor set was obtained from a man between 18 and 29 years old in good health. Some clones in this sample may be carry-over from other donors' samples.

The chain employs TRBV5-1 and TRBJ1-1, with TRBD1 matching over 7 bases. The CDR3 has 13 residues. J gave up 4 bases and V 5 bases, and 5 bases lay outside the gene matches. CDR1 and CDR2 (germline): SGHRS, YFSETQ. The CDR3 sequence: CASSSPGGTEAFF. The CDR3 nucleotides are TGCGCCAGCAGTTCGCCAGGGGGCACTGAAGCTTTCTTT.

V usage is TRBV6-6 and J usage is TRBJ1-5; no definite D call. CDR1 MNHNY and CDR2 SVGAGI come from the germline V gene (reference sequence). The CDR3 runs to 15 residues. Deletions cut 0 bases from V and 5 bases from J, with 11 bases between. The DNA for the CDR3 is TGTGCCAGCAGTTACTCTATGAGGGATTATCAGCCCCAGCATTTT. Translation: CASSYSMRDYQPQHF.

J is TRBJ2-5 and V is TRBV11-2; TRBD1 matches at 10 bases. CDR3 size: 16 residues. Germline CDR1 is SGHAT and CDR2 is FQNNGV. V was clipped by 3 bases and J by 5 bases; unmatched bases: 9. The CDR3 loop is CASSFSGQGGLETQYF. Here the CDR3 DNA reads TGTGCCAGCAGCTTTAGTGGACAGGGGGGGTTGGAGACCCAGTACTTC.

This clone was detected many times. The rearrangement joins TRBV4-2 to TRBJ2-5, with 9 nucleotides matching TRBD2. V was pared by 0 bases and J by 5 bases, with 10 bases of the junction left unmatched. CDR1 is LGHNA, CDR2 YNFKEQ, per germline. This CDR3 is built from 17 residues. In nucleotides, the CDR3 is TGTGCCAGCAGCCAAGATATCGGAGCGGGAGGTAGCGAGACCCAGTACTTC. It translates to CASSQDIGAGGSETQYF.

The V call is TRBV28, the J call TRBJ2-7, with D perhaps TRBD2 (8 bases). The CDR3 is 14 amino acids. Germline CDR1 is MDHEN and CDR2 is SYDVKM. Trimming took off 8 bases at V and 3 bases at J, with 17 bases between the two ends. CDR3 sequence reads: CASREGTVLYEQYF. The CDR3 coding sequence is TGTGCCAGCCGGGAGGGGACAGTTCTCTACGAGCAGTACTTC.

The chain couples TRBV28 to TRBJ2-1, with D possibly called TRBD1 or TRBD2 (6 bases each). Germline V gives CDR1 MDHEN, CDR2 SYDVKM. V was pared by 6 bases and J by 6 bases, with 18 bases between. CDR3 length: 15 amino acids. Here the CDR3 DNA reads TGTGCCAGCAGGGTAAATTCCGGGGGCCCCAATGAGCAGTTCTTC. It is translated as CASRVNSGGPNEQFF.

V gene TRBV2 combines with J gene TRBJ1-1; possibly TRBD1 for D (5 bases). The V and J ends lost 1 base and 10 bases respectively, with 19 bases between them. CDR1 and CDR2 from the germline V gene are SNHLY and FYNNEI. CDR3 length equals 15 residues. In DNA, the CDR3 is TGTGCCAGCAGTGAAGACAATTGGGGGATTAGGGGAGCTTTCTTT. Amino acids: CASSEDNWGIRGAFF.

The chain carries TRBV10-3 and TRBJ2-3; 12 bases line up with TRBD2. The germline gives CDR1 ENHRY, CDR2 SYGVKD. Losses at the gene ends were 9 bases for V and 4 bases for J; bases not matched to a gene: 8. The CDR3 contains 15 residues. The DNA for the CDR3 is TGTGCCATGGGCGGACTAGCGGGAACGGCAGATACGCAGTATTTT. Amino acid sequence: CAMGGLAGTADTQYF.

The chain joins TRBV4-1 to TRBJ2-6; the D is unclear. The ends were cut back, 0 bases at V and 2 bases at J, with 11 bases in the middle. Germline loops: CDR1 MGHRA, CDR2 YSYEKL. This CDR3 is 17 amino acids long. In DNA, the CDR3 is TGCGCCAGCAGCCAAGACCCCTCCACCCCTGGGGCCAACGTCCTGACTTTC. Amino acid sequence: CASSQDPSTPGANVLTF.

This chain links TRBV5-1 with TRBJ2-5, with D possibly being TRBD1 (5 bases). Germline CDR1 SGHRS, CDR2 YFSETQ. CDR3 length: 12 amino acids. The V end lost 6 bases, the J end lost 4 bases, and 10 bases lay between the germline ends. The CDR3: CASKGQGETQYF. CDR3 DNA sequence: TGCGCCAGCAAGGGGCAGGGAGAGACCCAGTACTTC.

This clone occurred many times. The V call is TRBV7-8, the J call TRBJ2-5; D is uncertain. The CDR3 has 16 residues. Between the trimmed V and J ends, which lost 1 base and 4 bases, there was a span of 16 bases. Per the germline V gene, CDR1 is SGHVS and CDR2 is FQNEAQ. The CDR3: CASSLVPSPKGETQYF. CDR3 nucleotides: TGTGCCAGCAGCTTAGTCCCCAGCCCAAAGGGAGAGACCCAGTACTTC.

The count of this clone is one. The J gene is TRBJ2-5, the V gene TRBV30; unclear D gene. Germline CDR1 and CDR2: GTSNPN and SVGIG (reference sequence). V lost 2 bases to trimming and J lost 4 bases, with 11 bases between them. The CDR3 is 13 residues long. As DNA, the CDR3 is TGTGCCTGGAGTCTGGTGGGCCGAGAGACCCAGTACTTC. It yields the protein CAWSLVGRETQYF.

The chain combines TRBV4-2 with TRBJ2-1; TRBD2 might be the D (5 bases). Per the germline V gene, CDR1 is LGHNA and CDR2 is YNFKEQ. V shed 1 base and J shed 8 bases, with 9 bases lying between them. CDR3 size: 13 residues. CDR3: CASSQVPEDEQFF. CDR3 sequence (DNA): TGTGCCAGCAGCCAAGTCCCGGAGGATGAGCAGTTCTTC.

This chain uses TRBV10-3 with TRBJ1-1; 7 nucleotides align to TRBD1. Losses at the gene ends were 0 bases for V and 0 bases for J; bases not matched to a gene: 4. The CDR3 is made up of 16 amino acids. CDR1 ENHRY and CDR2 SYGVKD come from the germline V gene. CDR3 bases: TGTGCCATCAGTGAGTCTCGACAGGGAATGAACACTGAAGCTTTCTTT. This sequence encodes CAISESRQGMNTEAFF.

This clone has a handful of counts. V gene TRBV28 combines with J gene TRBJ1-2; a possible D gene is TRBD1 (6 bases). Trimming cost V 7 bases and J 0 bases, with 12 bases left between them. This CDR3 region has 14 residues. Per germline, CDR1 MDHEN and CDR2 SYDVKM. The CDR3 protein is CASNLQGANYGYTF. CDR3 DNA sequence: TGTGCCAGCAACCTACAGGGAGCTAACTATGGCTACACCTTC.

The V gene is TRBV7-8, the J gene TRBJ2-3; 14 bases map to TRBD2. Germline values: CDR1 SGHVS, CDR2 FQNEAQ. CDR3 length equals 17 residues. The trim removed 5 bases at V and 3 bases at J, leaving 7 bases unmatched. Here the CDR3 DNA reads TGTGCCAGCAGCCTACAGACTAGCGGGAGGGAGACAGATACGCAGTATTTT. Translated: CASSLQTSGRETDTQYF.

This chain connects TRBV5-1 to TRBJ1-2, with 7 bases identical to TRBD1. CDR1 and CDR2 (germline): SGHRS, YFSETQ. This CDR3 region has 14 residues. V trimming: 2 bases; J trimming: 8 bases; junction bases outside the gene matches: 9. The CDR3 loop reads CASSLPQGSYGYTF. The CDR3 bases are TGCGCCAGCAGCTTACCACAGGGGTCGTACGGCTACACCTTC.

This sequence joins TRBV9 and TRBJ2-2; D remains unclear. The V and J ends lost 0 bases and 6 bases respectively, with 6 bases between them. Germline V gene data show CDR1 as SGDLS and CDR2 as YYNGEE. CDR3 length: 13 residues. The chain's CDR3 is CASSVDQAGELFF. The CDR3, as DNA: TGTGCCAGCAGCGTAGATCAGGCCGGGGAGCTGTTTTTT.

This chain joins TRBV6-6 and TRBJ2-1; 10 bases are a match to TRBD2. This CDR3 spans 15 amino acids. From germline, CDR1 is MNHNY and CDR2 SVGAGI (reference sequence). The V gene end was trimmed by 2 bases and the J gene end by 8 bases; junction bases not matched to a gene: 6. The DNA for the CDR3 is TGTGCCAGCAGTTACCGAACAGCGGGAGGGTATGAGCAGTTCTTC. This gives the protein CASSYRTAGGYEQFF.

This sequence joins TRBV5-4 and TRBJ2-2, with TRBD2 matching 10 bases. The CDR3 loop spans 15 amino acids. Per germline, CDR1 SGHNT and CDR2 YYREEE (reference sequence). The ends lost 0 bases at V and 5 bases at J; junction bases unmatched: 1. The CDR3 coding sequence is TGTGCCAGCAGCTTGGTTAGCGGGGGGACCGGGGAGCTGTTTTTT. This translates into CASSLVSGGTGELFF.

This chain joins TRBV5-1 and TRBJ2-4, with 8 bases lining up with TRBD1. The CDR3 loop spans 15 amino acids. Germline CDR1 and CDR2: SGHRS and YFSETQ. V gave up 0 bases and J gave up 6 bases; unmatched junction bases: 5. CDR3 sequence reads: CASSLAAGGRNIQYF. Here the CDR3 DNA reads TGCGCCAGCAGCTTGGCCGCAGGGGGCAGAAACATTCAGTACTTC.

This rearrangement joins TRBV19 to TRBJ2-3, with TRBD2 identical over 10 bases. The CDR3 totals 15 residues. V was clipped by 5 bases and J by 7 bases; unmatched bases: 9. Looked up from germline, CDR1 is LNHDA and CDR2 is SQIVND (reference sequence). DNA for the CDR3: TGTGCCAGTAGTCCGGGGACTAGCGAAAAACATACGCAGTATTTT. It encodes CASSPGTSEKHTQYF.